The 17 T cell receptor beta chains given below trace back to one sample, sequenced in a study of T-cell memory formation after mild COVID-19. TCRdb fed the 5' RACE reads into MiXCR, producing one record per CDR3 protein. The sample records 150,000 to 200,000 distinct CDR3 sequences, around a tenth being singletons. Sequencing was done on a sample of PBMCs or a T cell subset sorted from them (not recorded which). These receptors originate from a man aged 18 to 29 who had mild COVID-19 (a few samples of this study predate the infection). Cell type and time point are not known.

The V gene is TRBV28, the J gene TRBJ2-7; D not certain. The V gene's germline CDR1 is MDHEN and CDR2 SYDVKM. Trimming left V 8 bases short and J 0 bases short, with 5 bases between. This CDR3 contains 11 residues. The CDR3 is CASRSSYEQYV. For the CDR3, the DNA is TGTGCCAGCCGGAGCTCCTACGAGCAGTACGTC.

This clonotype was detected only a few times. The chain uses TRBV5-1 and TRBJ2-7, with D unclear. Germline V gene sequence: CDR1 SGHRS, CDR2 YFSETQ. The V and J ends lost 3 bases and 3 bases respectively, with 10 bases between them. This CDR3 has 13 residues. The CDR3 reads CASSSSNGYEQYF. The CDR3 region has the DNA TGCGCCAGCAGCTCGTCGAACGGCTACGAGCAGTACTTC.

This clonotype was counted a few times. V gene TRBV27 combines with J gene TRBJ1-2; possibly TRBD1 for D (6 bases). Germline lookup yields CDR1 MNHEY and CDR2 SMNVEV (reference sequence). The V end lost 6 bases, the J end lost 7 bases, and 15 bases lay between the germline ends. The CDR3 has 13 residues. The CDR3 sequence is CASRRTGSGGYTF. The CDR3 DNA sequence: TGTGCCAGCAGACGTACAGGGTCGGGTGGCTACACCTTC.

This clonotype was counted ten times or more. The rearrangement uses TRBV7-2 and TRBJ1-1; no clear D gene. V dropped 3 bases and J dropped 7 bases, with 6 bases sitting between them. The CDR3 is 11 residues long. The germline V gene encodes CDR1 SGHTA and CDR2 FQGNSA. Here the CDR3 DNA reads TGTGCCAGCAGCTTTTATTATGAAGCTTTCTTT. As protein: CASSFYYEAFF.

This clonotype showed up just a few times. This chain links TRBV7-2 with TRBJ2-3; no firm D call. Per germline, CDR1 SGHTA and CDR2 FQGNSA. Trimming removed 2 bases from V and 4 bases from J, with 16 bases in between. The CDR3 length is 16 residues. Here the CDR3 DNA reads TGTGCCAGCAGCTTATCTCTCGGACCCGGTGCAGATACGCAGTATTTT. This gives the protein CASSLSLGPGADTQYF.

This clonotype appeared many times. The V gene is TRBV7-8, the J gene TRBJ2-2; D is uncertain. V was trimmed by 4 bases and J by 5 bases, leaving 5 bases between them. Per the germline V gene, CDR1 is SGHVS and CDR2 is FQNEAQ. This CDR3 spans 12 amino acids. The CDR3 DNA reads as TGTGCCAGCAGCTCAGATACCGGGGAGCTGTTTTTT. Encoded protein: CASSSDTGELFF.

V usage is TRBV6-6 and J usage is TRBJ2-2, with a possible D match to TRBD2 (6 bases). The CDR3 has 15 amino acids. Germline values: CDR1 MNHNY, CDR2 SVGAGI (reference sequence). Trimming removed 8 bases at V and 4 bases at J, with 17 bases between. CDR3 sequence (DNA): TGTGCCAGCGTTACCATGGGCGGGGCCACCGGGGAGCTGTTTTTT. Amino acid sequence: CASVTMGGATGELFF.

At least ten counts were recorded for this clonotype. The chain recombines TRBV5-1 with TRBJ2-5; 8 nucleotides line up with TRBD2. CDR1 and CDR2 (germline): SGHRS, YFSETQ. This CDR3 region has 16 residues. Trimming cost V 0 bases and J 5 bases; bases outside gene matches: 9. The CDR3 DNA reads TGCGCCAGCAGCTTGGCCGAAGGTAGCGGGGTGGAGACCCAGTACTTC. Its protein product is CASSLAEGSGVETQYF.

This chain joins TRBV2 and TRBJ2-5; tentatively, D is TRBD2 (7 bases). Per germline, CDR1 SNHLY and CDR2 FYNNEI. The CDR3 is made up of 13 amino acids. V dropped 8 bases and J dropped 5 bases, with 15 bases sitting between them. CDR3 sequence: CASGGAVRETQYF. The CDR3 DNA is TGTGCCAGCGGGGGGGCAGTGCGGGAGACCCAGTACTTC.

Only a few counts were recorded for this clonotype. The CDR3 sequence: CASSNLGGAEAFF. The DNA of the CDR3 is TGTGCCAGCAGCAACCTTGGGGGGGCTGAAGCTTTCTTT. The gene calls are TRBV2 and TRBJ1-1, with D maybe TRBD1 (5 bases). The CDR3 is 13 amino acids. Germline V gene sequence: CDR1 SNHLY, CDR2 FYNNEI. With 6 bases removed from V and 6 bases from J, the gap between germline ends came to 14 bases.

This clonotype was detected a few times. The gene calls are TRBV7-2 and TRBJ2-7; 11 positions agree with TRBD2. V lost 5 bases to trimming and J lost 6 bases; unmatched junction nucleotides: 9. The CDR3 contains 15 residues. Per the germline V gene, CDR1 is SGHTA and CDR2 is FQGNSA. The CDR3 spells CASSPFSGGEFEQYF. As DNA, the CDR3 is TGTGCCAGCAGCCCTTTTAGCGGGGGGGAATTCGAGCAGTACTTC.

The chain is built from TRBV6-5 and TRBJ2-1; D may be TRBD1 (5 bases). In germline, CDR1 is MNHEY, CDR2 SVGAGI. CDR3 length equals 16 residues. V lost 0 bases, J lost 5 bases, and 14 bases lay in between. CDR3: CASSYSAGFMNNEQFF. In DNA, the CDR3 is TGTGCCAGCAGTTACTCTGCAGGGTTCATGAACAATGAGCAGTTCTTC.

This clonotype occurred many times. The chain employs TRBV20-1 and TRBJ1-1; D remains unclear. Per germline, CDR1 DFQATT and CDR2 SNEGSKA (reference sequence). The CDR3 runs to 11 residues. The V end lost 2 bases, the J end lost 8 bases, and 9 bases lay between the germline ends. The CDR3 loop reads CSARQRREAFF. DNA for the CDR3: TGCAGTGCTAGACAGAGAAGAGAAGCTTTCTTT.

This chain uses TRBV12-3 or TRBV12-4 with TRBJ1-1, with D perhaps TRBD1 (6 bases). The V gene lost 6 bases and the J gene lost 11 bases, with 13 bases spanning the gap. This CDR3 has 11 residues. The CDR3 sequence is CASRDRMNAFF. CDR3 sequence (DNA): TGTGCCAGCAGAGACAGGATGAATGCTTTCTTT.

The chain combines TRBV4-2 with TRBJ2-1, with TRBD2 matching 7 bases. There are 15 residues in the CDR3. The V and J ends lost 4 bases and 6 bases, in that order; junction bases with no gene match: 9. Germline CDR1 reads LGHNA; CDR2 reads YNFKEQ. CDR3 DNA: TGTGCCAGCAGCCCCGTATCACGGGGGGTCAATGAGCAGTTCTTC. It encodes CASSPVSRGVNEQFF.

J is TRBJ1-1 and V is TRBV6-2 or TRBV6-3, with D possibly TRBD1 on 5 matching bases. The V gene lost 7 bases and the J gene lost 5 bases, with 14 bases spanning the gap. Germline V CDR1 and CDR2: MNHEY, SVGEGT. The CDR3 is 13 amino acids. In DNA form, the CDR3 reads TGTGCCAGCAAGGGGACCTTTAGGACTGAAGCTTTCTTT. Its protein is CASKGTFRTEAFF.

This clonotype was detected many times. The V gene is TRBV5-1, the J gene TRBJ2-3; possibly TRBD1 for D (6 bases). This CDR3 has 16 residues. Trimming shortened V by 4 bases and J by 3 bases, and 18 bases separated the two germline ends. CDR1 is SGHRS and CDR2 is YFSETQ in the germline V gene. CDR3 bases: TGCGCCAGCAGCCTGGGGGCAAACCGGGGAACAGATACGCAGTATTTT. Amino acid sequence: CASSLGANRGTDTQYF.